This T cell receptor (beta chain) was observed in a study of T cells in localized non-small cell lung cancer. This clone was seen only a few times. What it binds is not known. Study observations and caveats: Of the top 100 tumor clones, median roughly 60 were in adjacent lung, 25 to 30 among its top 100. Tumor showed lower T cell clonality than uninvolved adjacent lung, where it was highest.

The method was immunoSEQ multiplex PCR; TCRdb's version includes in-frame clones alone and lacks a portion of them. Here the sample spans 2,100 or so clones, around 20% being singletons. The material sequenced was lung tumor tissue, taken before any cancer treatment. The sequence derives from a man aged 40-75 years with stage I squamous cell lung carcinoma.

CDR3 in DNA: TGCGCCAGCAGCCAAGTGGGACAGGGGGGGAATACGCAGTATTTT. Translated, it gives CASSQVGQGGNTQYF. V gene TRBV4-1 combines with J gene TRBJ2-3, with 11 bases aligning to TRBD1. CDR3 length: 15 residues. Trimming cost V 1 base and J 7 bases; bases outside gene matches: 4. Germline assignment: CDR1 MGHRA and CDR2 YSYEKL.